The next 23 T cell receptor beta chains were all read from a single sample in a study of T cells after yellow fever vaccination (dated by TCRdb to about 2019). In the paper's terms, the treatment or condition label means: live attenuated yellow fever vaccine strain. The library was prepared using 5' RACE. Sequenced using an Illumina NovaSeq 6000. TCRdb took the public reads, trimmed them with fastp at Q25, ran MiXCR for clone calling and kept in-frame beta chains. Rows with a matching CDR3 protein are joined into one entry that keeps the most common DNA and genes. This sample comprises some 400,000 distinct CDR3 sequences, about 19% of them detected only once. In total, the top ten clones hold 15% to 20% of the sample. The sample was PBMCs, taken before the yellow fever booster vaccination. The receptors come from a man between 18 and 29 years old who received the YFV17D yellow fever vaccine.

The table lists this clonotype with a few counts. This sequence joins TRBV4-1 and TRBJ2-5, with D hard to call. CDR3 length equals 15 residues. Between the trimmed V and J ends, which lost 4 bases and 2 bases, there was a span of 14 bases. The germline gives CDR1 MGHRA, CDR2 YSYEKL. CDR3 loop: CASSLIRSPQETQYF. In DNA form, the CDR3 reads TGCGCCAGCAGCCTTATCCGGTCACCTCAAGAGACCCAGTACTTC.

This chain connects TRBV18 to TRBJ2-1; 7 positions match TRBD1. Germline V CDR1 and CDR2: KGHSH, LQKENI. Germline trimming cut 0 bases from V and 2 bases from J; bases unmatched to any gene: 7. CDR3 length: 17 amino acids. DNA of the CDR3: TGTGCCAGCTCACCACCAGGGGGCAAACTCCCCTACAATGAGCAGTTCTTC. Encoded protein: CASSPPGGKLPYNEQFF.

This chain uses TRBV7-3 with TRBJ2-7; 9 bases line up with TRBD2. CDR3 length: 18 amino acids. V dropped 5 bases and J dropped 2; count of bases not matched to a gene: 16. Germline CDR1 is SGHTA and CDR2 is FQGTGA. CDR3 loop: CASSAFGLSSGGPYEQYF. CDR3 DNA: TGTGCCAGCAGCGCTTTTGGTTTGAGCAGCGGGGGGCCCTACGAGCAGTACTTC.

This clonotype occurred many times. The J gene is TRBJ1-2, the V gene TRBV7-2, with TRBD1 as a possible D gene (6 bases). The CDR3 spans 16 residues. V dropped 5 bases and J dropped 8 bases, with 24 bases sitting between them. Germline V lookup: CDR1 SGHTA, CDR2 FQGNSA. The CDR3 loop is CASSPNTQGPAWGYTF. In DNA form, the CDR3 reads TGTGCCAGCAGCCCCAATACCCAGGGGCCGGCTTGGGGCTACACCTTC. Full variable domain (rest looked up from reference TRBV7-2 and TRBJ1-2): GAGVSQSPSNKVTEKGKDVELRCDPISGHTALYWYRQSLGQGLEFLIYFQGNSAPDKSGLPSDRFSAERTGGSVSTLTIQRTQQEDSAVYLCASSPNTQGPAWGYTFGSGTRLTVV.

Only a few counts were recorded for this clonotype. The chain couples TRBV5-6 to TRBJ1-2; D not certain. Germline CDR1 and CDR2: SGHDT and YYEEEE. CDR3 length: 12 amino acids. V was cut by 0 bases and J by 5 bases, with 5 bases left in between. The CDR3 nucleotides read TGTGCCAGCAGCTTGGAAGAATATGGCTACACCTTC. Its translation: CASSLEEYGYTF.

This clonotype occurred a few times. The chain employs TRBV20-1 and TRBJ2-3, with 7 bases lining up with TRBD2. CDR1 DFQATT and CDR2 SNEGSKA come from the germline V gene (reference sequence). The CDR3 has 16 residues. V gave up 0 bases and J gave up 1 base; unmatched junction bases: 7. The CDR3 sequence is CSARDWSGEGTDTQYF. The CDR3 DNA is TGCAGTGCTAGAGACTGGAGCGGGGAAGGCACAGATACGCAGTATTTT.

This clonotype was observed a few times. The chain combines TRBV5-1 with TRBJ2-4; D not certain. The V end lost 7 bases, the J end lost 8 bases, and 13 bases lay between the germline ends. CDR3 length: 12 amino acids. Germline-derived CDR1 and CDR2 are SGHRS and YFSETQ. The CDR3 region has the DNA TGCGCCAGCCATAGGGCGTCGGACATTCAGTACTTC. It codes for CASHRASDIQYF.

The chain links TRBV6-2 or TRBV6-3 to TRBJ1-5, with D unclear. Germline lookup yields CDR1 MNHEY and CDR2 SVGEGT. There are 14 residues in the CDR3. V dropped 5 bases and J dropped 2 bases, with 10 bases sitting between them. The CDR3 here is CASSTDPGNQPQHF. The DNA of the CDR3 is TGTGCCAGCAGTACGGACCCTGGCAATCAGCCCCAGCATTTT.

This clonotype appeared a few times. The rearrangement uses TRBV12-3 or TRBV12-4 and TRBJ2-7; TRBD2 agrees at 7 bases. V gave up 6 bases and J gave up 7 bases; unmatched junction bases: 6. The CDR3 covers 12 residues. The CDR3 nucleotides read TGTGCCAGCAGCCGACTAGCAGGGGAGCAGTACGTC. As protein: CASSRLAGEQYV.

This clonotype showed up just a few times. This sequence joins TRBV20-1 and TRBJ1-2; 8 positions agree with TRBD1. Trimming removed 0 bases from V and 4 bases from J; junction bases left unmatched: 7. Germline V CDR1 and CDR2: DFQATT, SNEGSKA (reference sequence). The CDR3 is 15 residues long. DNA for the CDR3: TGCAGTGCTAGAGATTTAGGACAGGGTGCCTATGGCTACACCTTC. It is translated as CSARDLGQGAYGYTF.

J is TRBJ2-5 and V is TRBV4-3, with D unclear. With 0 bases removed from V and 5 bases from J, the gap between germline ends came to 10 bases. The CDR3 extends over 14 amino acids. The germline V gene has CDR1 LGHNA and CDR2 YSLEER. CDR3 in amino acids: CASSQDRYEETQYF. CDR3 DNA: TGCGCCAGCAGCCAAGATCGTTACGAGGAGACCCAGTACTTC.

This clonotype was recorded a few times. At one of its ends the junction is not consistent with the germline gene, which may arise from a read error. This sequence joins TRBV29-1 and TRBJ2-3; 10 bases map to TRBD1. CDR1 and CDR2 from the germline V gene are SQVTM and ANQGSEA. This CDR3 is 13 amino acids long. CDR3 region: CSIDRGLVGTQYF. The CDR3 bases are TGCAGCATTGACAGGGGGCTTGTTGGTACGCAGTATTTT.

This clonotype was counted a few times. The V call is TRBV7-9, the J call TRBJ2-3; no clear D. Germline V gene lookup returns CDR1 SEHNR and CDR2 FQNEAQ (reference sequence). This CDR3 is built from 11 residues. V lost 5 bases, J lost 5 bases, and 5 bases lay in between. The CDR3 DNA sequence: TGTGCCAGCAGCCAAGTAGATACGCAGTATTTT. It yields the protein CASSQVDTQYF.

The chain has TRBV20-1 and TRBJ1-2; the D is unclear. With 3 bases removed from V and 2 bases from J, the gap between germline ends came to 7 bases. Germline lookup yields CDR1 DFQATT and CDR2 SNEGSKA (reference sequence). The length of the CDR3 is 12 residues. CDR3 sequence reads: CSARGRNYGYTF. The DNA for the CDR3 is TGCAGTGCTAGGGGGAGAAACTATGGCTACACCTTC.

V and J are TRBV5-5 and TRBJ2-3; D gene uncertain. The V gene's germline CDR1 is SGHKS and CDR2 YYEKEE (reference sequence). The CDR3 loop spans 13 amino acids. V lost 4 bases and J 1 base, leaving 7 bases between the germline ends. The CDR3 DNA reads TGTGCCAGCAGCAACTTCCGCACAGATACGCAGTATTTT. It specifies CASSNFRTDTQYF.

This clonotype was observed a handful of times. The V gene is TRBV3-1, the J gene TRBJ1-5; D unclear. The CDR3 runs 12 residues. Germline loops: CDR1 LGHDT, CDR2 YNNKEL (reference sequence). V lost 2 bases and J 7 bases, leaving 6 bases between the germline ends. CDR3 nucleotide sequence: TGTGCCAGCAGCCAACAAGGCCAGCCCCAGCATTTT. It yields the protein CASSQQGQPQHF.

In this sample, this clonotype turned up a few times. The CDR3: CASSLKGNVYEQYF. As DNA, the CDR3 is TGCGCCAGCAGCTTGAAGGGGAACGTATACGAGCAGTACTTC. V usage is TRBV5-1 and J usage is TRBJ2-7; the D gene is possibly TRBD1 (5 bases). The CDR3 is made up of 14 amino acids. The ends were cut back, 1 base at V and 4 bases at J, with 12 bases in the middle. Germline V CDR1 and CDR2: SGHRS, YFSETQ.

This chain connects TRBV4-1 to TRBJ1-4; tentative D call: TRBD1 (6 bases). CDR3 size: 16 residues. Deletions cut 0 bases from V and 7 bases from J, with 15 bases between. CDR1 and CDR2 from the germline V gene are MGHRA and YSYEKL. In DNA form, the CDR3 reads TGCGCCAGCAGCCAAGATCGGCGGGGGCAGGCTGAAAAACTGTTTTTT. Translated, it gives CASSQDRRGQAEKLFF.

This clonotype has just a few counts. This sequence joins TRBV14 and TRBJ1-4; tentative D call: TRBD1 (5 bases). Looked up from germline, CDR1 is SGHDN and CDR2 is FVKESK. Trimming took off 4 bases at V and 4 bases at J, with 13 bases between the two ends. The CDR3 loop spans 15 amino acids. The CDR3 bases are TGTGCCAGCAGCCCAGGGACGTGGAATAATGAAAAACTGTTTTTT. Translated, it gives CASSPGTWNNEKLFF.

The rearrangement joins TRBV7-9 to TRBJ2-7; tentative D call: TRBD2 (6 bases). The V end was cut by 2 bases, the J end by 6 bases, with 8 bases between. Germline V CDR1 and CDR2: SEHNR, FQNEAQ (reference sequence). The CDR3 is 12 amino acids. CDR3 DNA: TGTGCCAGCAGCTTATCGGGGGTCGAGCAGTACGTC. As protein: CASSLSGVEQYV.

Many counts were recorded for this clonotype. This rearrangement joins TRBV7-9 to TRBJ2-2, with D possibly matching TRBD2 (6 bases). The CDR3 runs to 16 residues. The V end was cut by 5 bases, the J end by 2 bases, with 15 bases between. CDR1 and CDR2 from the germline V gene are SEHNR and FQNEAQ (reference sequence). CDR3 loop: CASSPPSGLNTGELFF. CDR3 coding DNA: TGTGCCAGCAGCCCACCTTCGGGACTCAACACCGGGGAGCTGTTTTTT.

This clonotype showed up many times. J is TRBJ1-2 and V is TRBV10-3; D is possibly TRBD1 (5 bases). CDR1 and CDR2 from the germline V gene are ENHRY and SYGVKD. Trimming pared 6 bases from V and 3 bases from J, leaving 11 bases between. The CDR3 extends over 13 amino acids. The chain's CDR3 is CAISAGTHYGYTF. The CDR3 nucleotides read TGTGCCATCAGCGCCGGGACCCACTATGGCTACACCTTC.

The table lists this clonotype with a few counts. J is TRBJ2-7 and V is TRBV5-6; TRBD1 matches 7 bases. Germline CDR1 and CDR2: SGHDT and YYEEEE. The CDR3 spans 13 residues. V gave up 1 base and J gave up 2 bases; unmatched junction bases: 0. The CDR3 here is CASSLQGAYEQYV. CDR3 nucleotides: TGTGCCAGCAGCTTGCAGGGGGCCTACGAGCAGTACGTC.